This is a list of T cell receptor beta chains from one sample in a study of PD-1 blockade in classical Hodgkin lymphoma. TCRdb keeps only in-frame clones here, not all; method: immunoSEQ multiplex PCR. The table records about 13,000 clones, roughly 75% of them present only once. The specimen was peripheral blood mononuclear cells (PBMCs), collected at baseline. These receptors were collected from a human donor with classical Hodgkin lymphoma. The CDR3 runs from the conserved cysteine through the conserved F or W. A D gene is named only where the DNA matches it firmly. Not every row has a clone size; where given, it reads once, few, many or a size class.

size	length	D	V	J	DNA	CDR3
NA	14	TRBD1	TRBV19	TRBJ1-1	TGTGCCAGTATTAGGGACAGAGTGGGGACTGAAGCTTTCTTT	CASIRDRVGTEAFF
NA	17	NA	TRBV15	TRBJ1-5	TGTGCCACCAGCAGAGATCCGCCCCGGTGGGGAAATCAGCCCCAGCATTTT	CATSRDPPRWGNQPQHF
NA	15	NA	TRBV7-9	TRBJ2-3	TGTGCCAGCAATCCCGGTGTGATCAGCACAGATACGCAGTATTTT	CASNPGVISTDTQYF
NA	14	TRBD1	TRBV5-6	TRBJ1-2	TGTGCCAGCAGCTTGGCGGACAGGGGGGTAGGCTACACCTTC	CASSLADRGVGYTF
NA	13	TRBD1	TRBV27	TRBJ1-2	TGTGCCAGCAGTACAACAGGGGCGGGAGGCTACACCTTC	CASSTTGAGGYTF
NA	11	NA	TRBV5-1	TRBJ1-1	TGCGCCAGCCGGGGGTACACTGAAGCTTTCTTT	CASRGYTEAFF
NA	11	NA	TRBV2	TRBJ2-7	TGTGCCAGCAGTGACCACTACGAGCAGTACTTC	CASSDHYEQYF
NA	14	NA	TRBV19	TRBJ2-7	TGTGCCAGTAGAGATACGGGGGGCCACTACGAGCAGTACTTC	CASRDTGGHYEQYF
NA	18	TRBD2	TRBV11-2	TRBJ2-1	TGTGCCAGCAGCTTACTTAGGACTAGCGGGGGGTCTTACAATGAGCAGTTCTTC	CASSLLRTSGGSYNEQFF
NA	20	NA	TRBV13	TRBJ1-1	TGTGCCAGCAGCTCCCTTTCGGGACGTCGGGTATCCGGCCACGACACTGAAGCTTTCTTT	CASSSLSGRRVSGHDTEAFF
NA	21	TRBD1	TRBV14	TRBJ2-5	TGTGCCAGCAGCCAAGCTTATGGGTTCCGGGACAGGGGGCTTTTAGGTGAGACCCAGTACTTC	CASSQAYGFRDRGLLGETQYF
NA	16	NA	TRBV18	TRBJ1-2	TGTGCCAACTCACCAAGTTTTCCGGCCTTTAACTATGGCTACACCTTC	CANSPSFPAFNYGYTF
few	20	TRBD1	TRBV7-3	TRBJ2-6	TGTGCCAGCAGCCCAGCCCCCTACAGGGGCCCTTTCTCTGGGGCCAACGTCCTGACTTTC	CASSPAPYRGPFSGANVLTF
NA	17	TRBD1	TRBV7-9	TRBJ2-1	TGTGCCAGCAGCCGTCAAGTGCAAAGGACAGGGCGGGATGAGCAGTTCTTC	CASSRQVQRTGRDEQFF
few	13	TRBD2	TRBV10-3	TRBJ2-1	TGTGCCATCAGGAGCGGGGGGGCTCAGGAGCAGTTCTTC	CAIRSGGAQEQFF
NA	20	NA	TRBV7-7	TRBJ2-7	TGTGCTAGCAGGACAGACCGGACAATTTTCATCAGACGAAGCTCCTACGAGCAGTACTTC	CASRTDRTIFIRRSSYEQYF
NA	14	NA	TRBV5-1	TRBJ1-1	TGCGCCAGCAGCTTGGGAGCCAAGAACACTGAAGCTTTCTTT	CASSLGAKNTEAFF
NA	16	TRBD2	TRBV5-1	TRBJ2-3	TGCGCCAGCACTCTACTAGGGGCGGGGGAGGCAGATACGCAGTATTTT	CASTLLGAGEADTQYF
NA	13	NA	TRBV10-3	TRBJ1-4	TGTGCCATCAGTGAGGGACGGAATGAAAAACTGTTTTTT	CAISEGRNEKLFF
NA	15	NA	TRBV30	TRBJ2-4	TGTGCCTGGAGTGTCCACCCACTCCAGGGGAACATTCAGTACTTC	CAWSVHPLQGNIQYF
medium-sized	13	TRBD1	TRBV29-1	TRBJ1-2	TGCAGCGTTAGGGACAGGGGAGACTATGGCTACACCTTC	CSVRDRGDYGYTF
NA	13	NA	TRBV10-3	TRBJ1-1	TGTGCCATCACAGGGCGGCGGGACACTGAAGCTTTCTTT	CAITGRRDTEAFF
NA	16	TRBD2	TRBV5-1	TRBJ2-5	TGCGCCAGCAGCTTGTTTAGCGGGGGGGCCAGGGAGACCCAGTACTTC	CASSLFSGGARETQYF
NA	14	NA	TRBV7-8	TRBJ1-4	TGTGCCAGCAGCTTACGGGGGTTTAATGAAAAACTGTTTTTT	CASSLRGFNEKLFF
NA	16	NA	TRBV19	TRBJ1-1	TGTGCCAGTAGTCCCCCTAGAGGGAGAATGAACACTGAAGCTTTCTTT	CASSPPRGRMNTEAFF
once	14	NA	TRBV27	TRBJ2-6	TGTGCCAGCAGTATGGTGGCTGGGGCCAACGTCCTGACTTTC	CASSMVAGANVLTF
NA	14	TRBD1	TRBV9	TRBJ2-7	TGTGCCAGCAGCGTAGGGCAGGGGGTCTACGAGCAGTACTTC	CASSVGQGVYEQYF
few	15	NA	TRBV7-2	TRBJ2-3	TGTGCCAGCAGCTGGACTATGGGCCGATCAGATACGCAGTATTTT	CASSWTMGRSDTQYF
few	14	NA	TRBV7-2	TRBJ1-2	TGTGCCAGCAGCTCCAGGTCACAGCCGTATGGCTACACCTTC	CASSSRSQPYGYTF
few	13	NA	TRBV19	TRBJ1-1	TGTGCCAGTAGTATTAATCGGTACACTGAAGCTTTCTTT	CASSINRYTEAFF
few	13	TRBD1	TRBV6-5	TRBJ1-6	TGTGCCAGCATCAGACAGGGTAATTCACCCCTCCACTTT	CASIRQGNSPLHF
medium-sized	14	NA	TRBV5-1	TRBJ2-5	TGCGCCAGCACCTACGGGGGCTCACAAGAGACCCAGTACTTC	CASTYGGSQETQYF
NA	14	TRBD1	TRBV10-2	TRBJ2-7	TGCGCCAGCAGGAGGACAGGGGGCTCATACGAGCAGTACTTC	CASRRTGGSYEQYF
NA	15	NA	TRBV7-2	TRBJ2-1	TGTGCCAGCAGCATATTTACAGGGACCTACAATGAGCAGTTCTTC	CASSIFTGTYNEQFF
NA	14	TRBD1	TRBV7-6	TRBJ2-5	TGTGCCAGCAGCTCAAGACAGGGTGCGGGGACCCAGTACTTC	CASSSRQGAGTQYF
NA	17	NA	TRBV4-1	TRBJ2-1	TGCGCCAGCAGCCAGCCTAAGAGGGGGATCTCCTACAATGAGCAGTTCTTC	CASSQPKRGISYNEQFF
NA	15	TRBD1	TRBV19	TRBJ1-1	TGTGCCAGTAGGGCCGGGACAGGGATGAACACTGAAGCTTTCTTT	CASRAGTGMNTEAFF
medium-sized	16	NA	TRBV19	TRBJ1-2	TGTGCCAGTAGTATCGAACGGAGGGGCCCCGACTATGGCTACACCTTC	CASSIERRGPDYGYTF
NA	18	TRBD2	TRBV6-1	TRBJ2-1	TGTGCCAGCAGTGAAGTAGCGGGGGGCCCTAGCTCCTACAATGAGCAGTTCTTC	CASSEVAGGPSSYNEQFF